This T cell receptor beta chain was sequenced for a study of cytomegalovirus exposure and HLA in healthy donors. Vbeta (60) and Jbeta (13) primers were used in the PCR. The assay was immunoSEQ multiplex PCR, and TCRdb's table has in-frame clones only and misses some. In the table there are about 92,000 clones, just under 85% of which are singletons. Germline V lookup: CDR1 SGHVS, CDR2 FQNEAQ. The V end was cut by 5 bases, the J end by 5 bases, with 8 bases between. The CDR3 covers 12 residues. The sequenced sample consisted of PBMCs. The sequence was obtained from a young woman in good health and CMV-seropositive. The chain recombines TRBV7-8 with TRBJ2-3, with D perhaps matching TRBD1 (5 bases). The CDR3 region is CASSETVDTQYF. Here the CDR3 DNA reads TGTGCCAGCAGCGAGACAGTAGATACGCAGTATTTT.